This T cell receptor (beta chain) comes out of a study of cytomegalovirus exposure and HLA in healthy donors. The CDR3 is 13 amino acids. The V gene lost 6 bases and the J gene lost 1 base, with 8 bases spanning the gap. In germline, CDR1 is SGDLS, CDR2 YYNGEE. PCR amplification relied on 60 Vbeta primers (plus 13 Jbeta primers). Method: immunoSEQ multiplex PCR; TCRdb's copy keeps in-frame clones and lacks some. The table records 150,000 to 200,000 clones, over 70% of them present only once. The sample comprised PBMCs. This sequence was found in a woman aged 50 to 60 in good health and CMV-seropositive. The rearrangement links TRBV9 to TRBJ2-1, with D tentatively TRBD2 (6 bases). CDR3 amino acids: CASNSGSYNEQFF. Here the CDR3 DNA reads TGTGCCAGCAATAGCGGTTCCTACAATGAGCAGTTCTTC.